Below are 18 T cell receptor beta chains sequenced from a single sample in a study of cytomegalovirus exposure and HLA in healthy donors. With 60 Vbeta and 13 Jbeta primers, the PCR was carried out. Assay: immunoSEQ multiplex PCR; the TCRdb copy retains only in-frame clones and omits some. This sample has roughly 200,000 clones, with 77% found just once. Sequenced input: PBMCs. Source of these receptors: a woman in her fifties or sixties in good health and CMV-seropositive.

The rearrangement links TRBV4-2 to TRBJ2-1; a possible D gene is TRBD2 (6 bases). Trimming cost V 4 bases and J 5 bases, with 18 bases left between them. In germline, CDR1 is LGHNA, CDR2 YNFKEQ. This CDR3 spans 16 amino acids. The CDR3, as DNA: TGTGCCAGCAGCCCCTCCAGTGGGAGGCCAAACAATGAGCAGTTCTTC. Protein product: CASSPSSGRPNNEQFF.

The chain recombines TRBV4-1 with TRBJ2-2, with D possibly matching TRBD1 (5 bases). CDR3 length equals 13 residues. Trimming left V 6 bases short and J 5 bases short, with 10 bases between. CDR1 and CDR2 from the germline V gene are MGHRA and YSYEKL. The chain's CDR3 is CASRVRGTGELFF. CDR3 bases: TGCGCCAGCAGAGTAAGGGGAACCGGGGAGCTGTTTTTT.

The J gene is TRBJ1-2, the V gene TRBV7-2; D is possibly TRBD1 (6 bases). In germline, CDR1 is SGHTA, CDR2 FQGNSA. The CDR3 extends over 12 amino acids. The V end lost 2 bases, the J end lost 7 bases, and 8 bases lay between the germline ends. CDR3 DNA: TGTGCCAGCAGCTTATACAGGGCTGGCTACACCTTC. As protein: CASSLYRAGYTF. Supplemented by reference TRBV7-2 and TRBJ1-2, the full variable domain reads GAGVSQSPSNKVTEKGKDVELRCDPISGHTALYWYRQSLGQGLEFLIYFQGNSAPDKSGLPSDRFSAERTGGSVSTLTIQRTQQEDSAVYLCASSLYRAGYTFGSGTRLTVV.

A word on this clone: One junction end disagrees with the germline gene, perhaps due to a read error. The rearrangement links TRBV16 to TRBJ2-5, with a tentative D call TRBD2 (6 bases). Germline lookup yields CDR1 KGHSY and CDR2 FQNENV. The CDR3 totals 14 residues. The CDR3 region has the DNA TGTGCCAGCAGCCAATCGAGCCCGGGGGAGACTCAGTACTTC. Its translation: CASSQSSPGETQYF. Filled out from reference TRBV16 and TRBJ2-5, the complete variable domain reads GEEVAQTPKHLVRGEGQKAKLYCAPIKGHSYVFWYQQVLKNEFKFLISFQNENVFDETGMPKERFSAKCLPNSPCSLEIQATKLEDSAVYFCASSQSSPGETQYFGPGTRLLVL.

The chain has TRBV28 and TRBJ2-7; TRBD1 matches at 8 bases. The trim removed 6 bases at V and 2 bases at J, leaving 9 bases unmatched. Germline V gene lookup returns CDR1 MDHEN and CDR2 SYDVKM. There are 15 residues in the CDR3. The CDR3 sequence is CASRTGQGKAYEQYF. The DNA for the CDR3 is TGTGCCAGCAGAACCGGACAGGGTAAGGCCTACGAGCAGTACTTC. Full variable domain (rest looked up from reference TRBV28 and TRBJ2-7): DVKVTQSSRYLVKRTGEKVFLECVQDMDHENMFWYRQDPGLGLRLIYFSYDVKMKEKGDIPEGYSVSREKKERFSLILESASTNQTSMYLCASRTGQGKAYEQYFGPGTRLTVT.

This chain joins TRBV2 and TRBJ2-5; weak D call: TRBD2 (5 bases). The better agreement between TRBJ2-7 and the DNA end casts doubt on the J call. The CDR3 is 15 amino acids. Germline V gives CDR1 SNHLY, CDR2 FYNNEI. The CDR3 reads CASSELVERAYEQYF. The CDR3 bases are TGTGCCAGCAGTGAACTCGTGGAGAGGGCCTACGAGCAGTACTTC.

This chain joins TRBV28 and TRBJ1-5, with D possibly being TRBD1 (6 bases). The V gene lost 8 bases and the J gene lost 7 bases, with 12 bases spanning the gap. Looked up from germline, CDR1 is MDHEN and CDR2 is SYDVKM. The CDR3 has 12 residues. CDR3 sequence: CASLTGYQPQHF. In nucleotides, the CDR3 is TGTGCCAGCCTAACAGGGTACCAGCCCCAGCATTTT.

This clone was recorded once. The J gene is TRBJ1-2, the V gene TRBV2, with unresolved D. Germline-derived CDR1 and CDR2 are SNHLY and FYNNEI. The CDR3 runs to 13 residues. The germline V and J ends were trimmed by 0 bases and 4 bases, with 6 bases remaining between them. The chain's CDR3 is CASSEARIYGYTF. The CDR3 DNA sequence: TGTGCCAGCAGTGAAGCCAGAATCTATGGCTACACCTTC. Variable domain in full (rest from reference TRBV2 and TRBJ1-2): EPEVTQTPSHQVTQMGQEVILRCVPISNHLYFYWYRQILGQKVEFLVSFYNNEISEKSEIFDDQFSVERPDGSNFTLKIRSTKLEDSAMYFCASSEARIYGYTFGSGTRLTVV.

V and J are TRBV7-3 and TRBJ1-1; no firm D call. Germline CDR1 SGHTA, CDR2 FQGTGA. Trimming left V 2 bases short and J 3 bases short, with 7 bases between. CDR3 length: 13 residues. This chain's CDR3 is CASSLWADTEAFF. As DNA, the CDR3 is TGTGCCAGCAGCTTATGGGCAGACACTGAAGCTTTCTTT. The variable domain in full, with the rest retrieved from reference TRBV7-3 and TRBJ1-1, is GAGVSQTPSNKVTEKGKYVELRCDPISGHTALYWYRQSLGQGPEFLIYFQGTGAADDSGLPNDRFFAVRPEGSVSTLKIQRTERGDSAVYLCASSLWADTEAFFGQGTRLTVV.

The rearrangement uses TRBV7-2 and TRBJ1-1; 9 nucleotides align to TRBD1. The V and J ends lost 3 bases and 2 bases, in that order; junction bases with no gene match: 1. CDR3 length: 14 amino acids. Germline V lookup: CDR1 SGHTA, CDR2 FQGNSA. CDR3: CASSFTGGNTEAFF. The CDR3 bases are TGTGCCAGCAGCTTCACAGGGGGCAACACTGAAGCTTTCTTT.

V usage is TRBV5-4 and J usage is TRBJ2-2, with 8 bases aligning to TRBD1. CDR1 and CDR2 from the germline V gene are SGHNT and YYREEE (reference sequence). After removal of 5 bases from V and 4 bases from J, the junction contained 7 bases not matched to a gene. This CDR3 has 15 amino acids. The CDR3 DNA sequence: TGTGCCAGCAGTTCCAGGGGGCTGGCCACCGGGGAGCTGTTTTTT. Translation gives CASSSRGLATGELFF. The full variable domain, its missing parts supplied by reference TRBV5-4 and TRBJ2-2, is ETGVTQSPTHLIKTRGQQVTLRCSSQSGHNTVSWYQQALGQGPQFIFQYYREEENGRGNFPPRFSGLQFPNYSSELNVNALELDDSALYLCASSSRGLATGELFFGEGSRLTVL.

The chain couples TRBV5-1 to TRBJ1-5; the D is unclear. This CDR3 region has 16 residues. Germline CDR1 is SGHRS and CDR2 is YFSETQ. The germline V and J ends were trimmed by 0 bases and 2 bases, with 12 bases remaining between them. CDR3: CASSLDSRGGNQPQHF. CDR3 bases: TGCGCCAGCAGCTTGGATAGCCGCGGAGGCAATCAGCCCCAGCATTTT.

The J gene is TRBJ2-3, the V gene TRBV5-6, with 7 bases fitting TRBD1. V lost 3 bases and J lost 2; bases outside the gene matches: 3. The CDR3 consists of 14 residues. The germline V gene encodes CDR1 SGHDT and CDR2 YYEEEE. The DNA for the CDR3 is TGTGCCAGCAGCTCCACAGGGGCCACAGATACGCAGTATTTT. The encoded protein is CASSSTGATDTQYF.

The chain combines TRBV6-5 with TRBJ2-7, with 9 bases lining up with TRBD2. With 5 bases clipped from V and 3 bases from J, the junction kept 2 bases outside the gene matches. This CDR3 is built from 13 residues. Germline lookup yields CDR1 MNHEY and CDR2 SVGAGI. The CDR3 loop reads CASSRTSDYEQYF. The DNA of the CDR3 is TGTGCCAGCAGTCGGACTAGCGACTACGAGCAGTACTTC.

The V and J genes are TRBV6-6 and TRBJ1-2; 8 bases are a match to TRBD1. The J segment lost 2 bases and the V segment lost 2 bases, leaving 1 base of the junction unmatched. Looked up from germline, CDR1 is MNHNY and CDR2 is SVGAGI (reference sequence). The CDR3 has 14 residues. The CDR3 reads CASSYAGGNYGYTF. As DNA, the CDR3 is TGTGCCAGCAGTTACGCAGGGGGCAACTATGGCTACACCTTC.

The chain carries TRBV19 and TRBJ2-5; 11 nucleotides line up with TRBD2. J lost 5 bases, V lost 5 bases, and 7 bases had no gene match. The CDR3 runs to 15 residues. Germline-derived CDR1 and CDR2 are LNHDA and SQIVND (reference sequence). The CDR3 spells CASSPTSGSFETQYF. The CDR3, as DNA: TGTGCCAGTAGTCCAACTAGCGGGAGTTTCGAGACCCAGTACTTC. Complete variable domain (other parts from reference TRBV19 and TRBJ2-5): DGGITQSPKYLFRKEGQNVTLSCEQNLNHDAMYWYRQDPGQGLRLIYYSQIVNDFQKGDIAEGYSVSREKKESFPLTVTSAQKNPTAFYLCASSPTSGSFETQYFGPGTRLLVL.

Notes on this clone: Other nucleotide sequences from this sample produce the same CDR3. V and J are TRBV6-5 and TRBJ2-6; 10 nucleotides align to TRBD1. Germline lookup yields CDR1 MNHEY and CDR2 SVGAGI. CDR3 length equals 15 residues. V lost 8 bases to trimming and J lost 1 base; unmatched junction nucleotides: 2. CDR3 nucleotides: TGTGCCAGCGGGACAGGGGATTCTGGGGCCAACGTCCTGACTTTC. It translates to CASGTGDSGANVLTF.

This CDR3 reads CASSLGLAGGTSSTDTQYF. CDR3 in DNA: TGCGCCAGCAGCTTGGGACTAGCGGGGGGCACCTCAAGCACAGATACGCAGTATTTT. The chain uses TRBV5-1 and TRBJ2-3; 13 bases fit TRBD2. Losses at the gene ends were 0 bases for V and 0 bases for J; bases not matched to a gene: 7. This CDR3 is built from 19 residues. Germline values: CDR1 SGHRS, CDR2 YFSETQ.